Here is one T cell receptor (beta chain) with its context. Its antigen is unidentified. 5'RACE template switching added a universal primer site and UMIs to TCR cDNA. A single record per CDR3 protein comes from TCRdb applying MiXCR to the 5' RACE reads. The data hold about 400,000 distinct CDR3 sequences, with 11% observed a single time. This specimen comes from a study of T cells after yellow fever vaccination. Study outcomes and limitations: Clones from primary vaccination mostly reappeared after the booster (approximately 95% CD4, over 85% CD8).

CDR3 length: 16 amino acids. In germline, CDR1 is LGHNA, CDR2 YNFKEQ. With 1 base removed from V and 0 bases from J, the gap between germline ends came to 10 bases. Sequencing used PBMCs, obtained on the day of the first yellow fever vaccination. The chain combines TRBV4-2 with TRBJ1-3, with unresolved D. This TCR derives from a young man who received the YFV17D yellow fever vaccine. In nucleotides, the CDR3 is TGTGCCAGCAGCCAAGGTCTGTCGGGCTCTGGAAACACCATATATTTT. Translation: CASSQGLSGSGNTIYF.